This TCR beta chain appears in the sequencing data of a study of OX40 agonist ivuxolimab in advanced cancers. The data were produced by immunoSEQ multiplex PCR, yet TCRdb's version contains in-frame clones alone and is incomplete. The sample contains about 76,000 clones, roughly nine tenths of which appear only once. Between the trimmed V and J ends, which lost 1 base and 0 bases, there was a span of 15 bases. The CDR3 sequence is 17 residues long. The germline V gene encodes CDR1 SGHDT and CDR2 YYEEEE. The chain uses TRBV5-6 and TRBJ2-3; D gene ambiguous. The sequencing used CD4+ or CD8+ T cells sorted from blood, collected in a trial of the OX40 agonist ivuxolimab. This TCR derives from an adult with an advanced solid tumor such as melanoma, head and neck, liver or kidney cancer. The DNA of the CDR3 is TGTGCCAGCAGCTTGCGGATTGACGGATTCAGCACAGATACGCAGTATTTT. Protein: CASSLRIDGFSTDTQYF.